The T cell receptor (beta chain) under discussion was sequenced for a study of identical twins. TCRdb reprocessed the 5' RACE reads with MiXCR, giving one entry per CDR3 protein. The data contain over 500,000 distinct CDR3 sequences, 22% of them singletons. V lost 3 bases to trimming and J lost 10 bases, with 12 bases between them. CDR3 length equals 12 residues. These data are also associated with another study on T cells expressing NK-cell markers. That study reports: Cells sorted as CD3+CD56+NKG2C+, CD3+CD56+NKG2C- and CD3+CD56-NKG2C+ T cells supplied the TCR beta repertoires. Only alpha-beta TCR T cells were sorted in several experiments, using an anti-gamma-delta TCR antibody.

The sequencing input was CD4+ T cells sorted from blood. The clonotype originates from a woman younger than 35 in good health. The chain combines TRBV12-3 or TRBV12-4 with TRBJ1-1; D unclear. The CDR3 sequence is CASSFGPGRAFF. In DNA, the CDR3 is TGTGCCAGCAGTTTTGGCCCTGGGAGAGCTTTCTTT.